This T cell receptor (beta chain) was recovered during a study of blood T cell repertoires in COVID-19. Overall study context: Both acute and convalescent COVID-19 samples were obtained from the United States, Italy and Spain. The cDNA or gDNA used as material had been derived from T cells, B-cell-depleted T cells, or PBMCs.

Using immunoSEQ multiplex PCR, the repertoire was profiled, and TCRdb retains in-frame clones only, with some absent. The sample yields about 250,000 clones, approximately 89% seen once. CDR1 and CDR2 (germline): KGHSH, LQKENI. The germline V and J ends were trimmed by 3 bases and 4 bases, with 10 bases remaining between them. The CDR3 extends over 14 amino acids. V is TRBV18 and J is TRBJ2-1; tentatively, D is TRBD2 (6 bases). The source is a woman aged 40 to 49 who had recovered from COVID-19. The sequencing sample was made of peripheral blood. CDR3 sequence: CASSPGAGYNEQFF. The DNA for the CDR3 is TGTGCCAGCTCACCCGGGGCGGGGTACAATGAGCAGTTCTTC.